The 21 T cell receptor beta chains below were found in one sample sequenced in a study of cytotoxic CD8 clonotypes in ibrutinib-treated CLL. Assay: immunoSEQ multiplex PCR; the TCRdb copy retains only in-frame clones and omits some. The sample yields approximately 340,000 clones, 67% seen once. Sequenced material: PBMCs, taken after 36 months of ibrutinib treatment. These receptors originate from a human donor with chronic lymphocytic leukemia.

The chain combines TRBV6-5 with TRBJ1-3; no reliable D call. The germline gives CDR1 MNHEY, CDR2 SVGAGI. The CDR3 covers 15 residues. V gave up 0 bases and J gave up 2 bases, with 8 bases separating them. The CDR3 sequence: CASSYSTGAGNTIYF. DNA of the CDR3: TGTGCCAGCAGTTACTCGACTGGGGCTGGAAACACCATATATTTT.

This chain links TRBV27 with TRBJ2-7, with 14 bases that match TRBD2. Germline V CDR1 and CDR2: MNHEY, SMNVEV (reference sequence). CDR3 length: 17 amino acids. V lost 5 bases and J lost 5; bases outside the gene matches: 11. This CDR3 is CASSAKPPGLAGDEQYF. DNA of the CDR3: TGTGCCAGCAGTGCCAAACCCCCGGGACTAGCGGGGGACGAGCAGTACTTC.

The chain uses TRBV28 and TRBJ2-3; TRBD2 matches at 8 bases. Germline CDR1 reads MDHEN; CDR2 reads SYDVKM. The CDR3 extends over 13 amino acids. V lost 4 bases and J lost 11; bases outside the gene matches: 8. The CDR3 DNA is TGTGCCAGCAGTTCCGGGGGACTAGTAGGGCAGTATTTT. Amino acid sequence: CASSSGGLVGQYF.

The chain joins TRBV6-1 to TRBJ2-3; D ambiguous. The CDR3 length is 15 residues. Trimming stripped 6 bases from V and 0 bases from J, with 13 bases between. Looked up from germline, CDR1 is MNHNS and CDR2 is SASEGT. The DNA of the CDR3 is TGTGCCAGCAGACTATCAGATTTCAGCACAGATACGCAGTATTTT. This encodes CASRLSDFSTDTQYF.

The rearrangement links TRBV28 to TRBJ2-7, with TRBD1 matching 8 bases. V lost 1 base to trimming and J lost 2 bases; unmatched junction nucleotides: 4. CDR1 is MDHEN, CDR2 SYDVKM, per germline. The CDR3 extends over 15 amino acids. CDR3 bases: TGTGCCAGCAGTTTATTCGGGACAGGTGCCTACGAGCAGTACTTC. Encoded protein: CASSLFGTGAYEQYF.

CDR3 loop: CASGPGLAYEQYF. Written as DNA, the CDR3 is TGCGCCAGCGGACCGGGACTAGCCTACGAGCAGTACTTC. The chain combines TRBV4-3 with TRBJ2-7, with 8 bases identical to TRBD2. V was pared by 8 bases and J by 2 bases, with 5 bases of the junction left unmatched. Germline assignment: CDR1 LGHNA and CDR2 YSLEER. The CDR3 is 13 residues long.

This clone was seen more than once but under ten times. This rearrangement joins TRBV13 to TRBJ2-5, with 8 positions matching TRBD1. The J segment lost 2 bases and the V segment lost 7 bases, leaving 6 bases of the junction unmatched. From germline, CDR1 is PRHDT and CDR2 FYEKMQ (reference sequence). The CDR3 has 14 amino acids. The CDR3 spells CASTKDREQETQYF. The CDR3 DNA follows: TGTGCCAGCACTAAGGACAGGGAACAAGAGACCCAGTACTTC.

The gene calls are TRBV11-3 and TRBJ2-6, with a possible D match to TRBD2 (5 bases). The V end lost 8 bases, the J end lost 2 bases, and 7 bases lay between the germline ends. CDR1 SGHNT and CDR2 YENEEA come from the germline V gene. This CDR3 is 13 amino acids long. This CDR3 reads CASWTPGANVLTF. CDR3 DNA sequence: TGTGCCAGCTGGACTCCTGGGGCCAACGTCCTGACTTTC.

This CDR3 is CASSLWTNSRTDTQYF. DNA of the CDR3: TGTGCCAGCAGTTTATGGACCAATTCTCGCACAGATACGCAGTATTTT. The V and J genes are TRBV28 and TRBJ2-3; unclear D gene. V was cut by 0 bases and J by 1 base, with 11 bases left in between. The CDR3 length is 16 residues. Germline lookup yields CDR1 MDHEN and CDR2 SYDVKM.

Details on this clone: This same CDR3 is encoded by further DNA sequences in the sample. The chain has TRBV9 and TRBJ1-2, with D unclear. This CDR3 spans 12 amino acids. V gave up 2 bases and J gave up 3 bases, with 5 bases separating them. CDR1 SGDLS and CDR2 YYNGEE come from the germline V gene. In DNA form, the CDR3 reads TGTGCCAGCAGCGTTCAGGACTATGGCTACACCTTC. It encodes CASSVQDYGYTF.

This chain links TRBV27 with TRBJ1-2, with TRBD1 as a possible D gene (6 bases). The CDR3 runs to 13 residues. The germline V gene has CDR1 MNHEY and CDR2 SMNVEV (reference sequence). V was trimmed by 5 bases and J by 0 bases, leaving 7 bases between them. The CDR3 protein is CASSNRANYGYTF. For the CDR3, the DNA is TGTGCCAGCAGTAACAGGGCTAACTATGGCTACACCTTC.

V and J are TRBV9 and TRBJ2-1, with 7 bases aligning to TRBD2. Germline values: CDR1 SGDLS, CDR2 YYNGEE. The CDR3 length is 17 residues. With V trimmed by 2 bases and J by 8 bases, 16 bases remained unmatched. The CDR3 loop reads CASSVRLKREGRDEQFF. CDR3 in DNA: TGTGCCAGCAGCGTCCGCCTTAAGAGGGAGGGCCGTGATGAGCAGTTCTTC.

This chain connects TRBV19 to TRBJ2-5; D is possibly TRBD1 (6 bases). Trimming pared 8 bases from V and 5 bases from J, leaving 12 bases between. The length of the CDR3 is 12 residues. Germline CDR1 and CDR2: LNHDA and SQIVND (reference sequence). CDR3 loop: CASGTRRETQYF. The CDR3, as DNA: TGTGCCAGTGGGACACGCCGGGAGACCCAGTACTTC.

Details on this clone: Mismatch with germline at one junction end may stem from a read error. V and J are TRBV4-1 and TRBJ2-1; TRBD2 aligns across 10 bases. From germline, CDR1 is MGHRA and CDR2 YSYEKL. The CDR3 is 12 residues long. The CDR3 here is CASSQRGTSALF. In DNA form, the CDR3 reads TGCGCCAGCAGCCAGAGGGGGACTAGCGCACTCTTC.

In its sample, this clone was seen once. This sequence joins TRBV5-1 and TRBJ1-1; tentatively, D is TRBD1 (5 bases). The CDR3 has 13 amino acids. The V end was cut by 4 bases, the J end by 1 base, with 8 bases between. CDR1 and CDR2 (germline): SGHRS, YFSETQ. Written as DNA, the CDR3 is TGCGCCAGCAGCCGCGGGGGGAACACTGAAGCTTTCTTT. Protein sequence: CASSRGGNTEAFF. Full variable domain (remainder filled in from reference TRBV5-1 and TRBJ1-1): KAGVTQTPRYLIKTRGQQVTLSCSPISGHRSVSWYQQTPGQGLQFLFEYFSETQRNKGNFPGRFSGRQFSNSRSEMNVSTLELGDSALYLCASSRGGNTEAFFGQGTRLTVV.

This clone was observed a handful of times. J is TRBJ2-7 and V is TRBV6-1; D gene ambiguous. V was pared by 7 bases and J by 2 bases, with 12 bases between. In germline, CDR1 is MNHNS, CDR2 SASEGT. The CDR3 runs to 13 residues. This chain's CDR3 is CASTADGAYEQYF. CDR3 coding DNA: TGTGCCAGCACCGCTGACGGAGCCTACGAGCAGTACTTC.

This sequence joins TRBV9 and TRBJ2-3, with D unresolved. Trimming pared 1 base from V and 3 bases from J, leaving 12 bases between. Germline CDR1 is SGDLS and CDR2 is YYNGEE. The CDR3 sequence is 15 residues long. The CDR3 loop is CASSVRMVRTDTQYF. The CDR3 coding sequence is TGTGCCAGCAGCGTAAGGATGGTTAGGACAGATACGCAGTATTTT.

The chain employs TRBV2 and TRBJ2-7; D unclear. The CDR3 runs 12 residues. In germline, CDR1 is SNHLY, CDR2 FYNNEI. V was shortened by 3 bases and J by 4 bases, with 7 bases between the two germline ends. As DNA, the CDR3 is TGTGCCAGCAGTGACTATCGGTACGAGCAGTACTTC. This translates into CASSDYRYEQYF.

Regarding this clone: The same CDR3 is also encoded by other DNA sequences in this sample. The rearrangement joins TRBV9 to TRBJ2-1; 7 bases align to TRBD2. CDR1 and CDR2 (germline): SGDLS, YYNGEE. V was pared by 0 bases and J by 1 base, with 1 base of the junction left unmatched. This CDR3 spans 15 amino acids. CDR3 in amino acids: CASSVGRGSYNEQFF. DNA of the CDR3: TGTGCCAGCAGCGTAGGGCGGGGGTCCTACAATGAGCAGTTCTTC. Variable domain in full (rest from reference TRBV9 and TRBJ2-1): DSGVTQTPKHLITATGQRVTLRCSPRSGDLSVYWYQQSLDQGLQFLIQYYNGEERAKGNILERFSAQQFPDLHSELNLSSLELGDSALYFCASSVGRGSYNEQFFGPGTRLTVL.

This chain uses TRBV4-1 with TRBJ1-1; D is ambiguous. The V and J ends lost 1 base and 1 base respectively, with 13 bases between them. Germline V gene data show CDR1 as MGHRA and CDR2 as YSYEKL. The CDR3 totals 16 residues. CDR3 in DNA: TGCGCCAGCAGCCAAGTTAGAGGGCGGGGGAACACTGAAGCTTTCTTT. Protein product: CASSQVRGRGNTEAFF.

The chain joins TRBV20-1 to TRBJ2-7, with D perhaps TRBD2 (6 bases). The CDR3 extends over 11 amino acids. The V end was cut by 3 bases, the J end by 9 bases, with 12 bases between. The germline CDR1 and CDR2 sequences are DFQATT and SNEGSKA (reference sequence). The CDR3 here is CSARSWEVQYF. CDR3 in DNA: TGCAGTGCTAGGTCCTGGGAGGTGCAGTACTTC.